This TCR beta chain comes out of a study of identifying expanded T cells in peripheral blood. General observations from the study: Clone count variance between roughly 2-week samples rose with total template count.

The CDR3 consists of 16 residues. With 3 bases removed from V and 2 bases from J, the gap between germline ends came to 17 bases. CDR1 MDHEN and CDR2 SYDVKM come from the germline V gene. Method: immunoSEQ multiplex PCR; TCRdb's copy keeps in-frame clones and lacks some. The sample includes tens of thousands of clones, around 87% seen only once; the top ten take 4.7%. As for this clone: The target antigen is unknown.

What was sequenced was blood. This chain links TRBV28 with TRBJ2-7; no clear D gene. The receptor was isolated from a person aged 18 to 75 in good health. Here the CDR3 DNA reads TGTGCCAGCAGTTTCGAATTTCGCTTTAGGACCTACGAGCAGTACTTC. This encodes CASSFEFRFRTYEQYF.